One and the same sample provided the 25 T cell receptor beta chains below, sequenced in a study of shared clonotypes between healthy human individuals. Generated by immunoSEQ multiplex PCR, the TCRdb table keeps only in-frame clones and is missing some. Among over a million clones, more than 95% were seen once, and the ten largest hold roughly 1.2%. Sample: naive CD4+ T cells sorted from blood. Subset meaning: CD45RA+ positively selected. These receptors were obtained from a man between 25 and 39 years old in good health.

This clone was seen only a few times. The rearrangement uses TRBV11-2 and TRBJ1-2; no definite D call. Germline V gene data show CDR1 as SGHAT and CDR2 as FQNNGV. V was cut by 0 bases and J by 4 bases, with 9 bases left in between. This CDR3 is built from 14 residues. The CDR3 region is CASSLDWGSYGYTF. The CDR3 DNA is TGTGCCAGCAGCTTAGATTGGGGTAGCTATGGCTACACCTTC.

This chain joins TRBV4-1 and TRBJ1-2; TRBD1 matches at 9 bases. V gave up 2 bases and J gave up 5 bases; unmatched junction bases: 12. CDR3 length: 17 residues. CDR1 is MGHRA, CDR2 YSYEKL, per germline. The CDR3 spells CASSQTGGAPVGYGYTF. CDR3 coding DNA: TGCGCCAGCAGCCAAACAGGGGGCGCCCCAGTTGGATATGGCTACACCTTC.

J is TRBJ2-4 and V is TRBV10-1, with a tentative D call TRBD1 (5 bases). V lost 2 bases to trimming and J lost 5 bases, with 10 bases between them. Germline assignment: CDR1 WNHNN and CDR2 SYGVQD (reference sequence). The CDR3 has 14 residues. CDR3 residues: CASSEAGIENIQYF. CDR3 nucleotides: TGCGCCAGCAGTGAGGCAGGGATCGAAAACATTCAGTACTTC.

The CDR3 nucleotides read TGTGCCAGCTCACCACTTCGACGGCTTGGCGAGCAGTACTTC. It specifies CASSPLRRLGEQYF. This sequence joins TRBV18 and TRBJ2-7; D unclear. V was clipped by 1 base and J by 6 bases, with 13 bases between them. CDR1 is KGHSH and CDR2 is LQKENI in the germline V gene. This CDR3 has 14 residues.

This sequence joins TRBV30 and TRBJ2-7; the match to TRBD2 covers 13 bases. The CDR3 extends over 14 amino acids. The germline V gene encodes CDR1 GTSNPN and CDR2 SVGIG (reference sequence). The ends lost 5 bases at V and 6 bases at J; junction bases unmatched: 7. The CDR3 here is CAWGGLAGAFEQYF. CDR3 bases: TGTGCCTGGGGAGGACTAGCGGGAGCTTTCGAGCAGTACTTC.

V usage is TRBV29-1 and J usage is TRBJ2-7, with D perhaps matching TRBD1 or TRBD2 (5 bases each). The length of the CDR3 is 14 residues. Germline lookup yields CDR1 SQVTM and CDR2 ANQGSEA. Trimming stripped 6 bases from V and 2 bases from J, with 17 bases between. CDR3 sequence reads: CSVKGRHSTYEQYF. The CDR3 DNA reads as TGCAGCGTCAAGGGGAGACATTCGACCTACGAGCAGTACTTC.

This clone was seen a few times. J is TRBJ1-5 and V is TRBV21-1; the DNA was not used to check the table's D call, TRBD1. TRBV21-1 is designated a pseudogene. This CDR3 region has 15 residues. CDR3 sequence reads: CASSYEAQYSQPQHF. CDR3 coding DNA: TGTGCCAGCAGCTATGAAGCTCAATACAGTCAGCCCCAGCATTTT.

The chain uses TRBV2 and TRBJ2-5, with D possibly TRBD1 on 6 matching bases. Germline-derived CDR1 and CDR2 are SNHLY and FYNNEI. Trimming removed 2 bases from V and 2 bases from J, with 9 bases in between. The CDR3 extends over 14 amino acids. DNA for the CDR3: TGTGCCAGCAGTGAAAGGACAGTTCAAGAGACCCAGTACTTC. This sequence encodes CASSERTVQETQYF. Using reference TRBV2 and TRBJ2-5 for the parts outside the CDR3, the full variable domain is EPEVTQTPSHQVTQMGQEVILRCVPISNHLYFYWYRQILGQKVEFLVSFYNNEISEKSEIFDDQFSVERPDGSNFTLKIRSTKLEDSAMYFCASSERTVQETQYFGPGTRLLVL.

The chain joins TRBV28 to TRBJ2-7; 10 bases line up with TRBD1. The V gene end was trimmed by 6 bases and the J gene end by 4 bases; junction bases not matched to a gene: 6. The CDR3 contains 14 residues. Germline lookup yields CDR1 MDHEN and CDR2 SYDVKM. CDR3 nucleotide sequence: TGTGCCAGCAGACGACAGGGGGCAGATTACGAGCAGTACTTC. This sequence encodes CASRRQGADYEQYF.

As to this clone: Other DNA sequences of this sample code for an identical CDR3. V gene TRBV18 combines with J gene TRBJ1-2; D is perhaps TRBD1 (5 bases). CDR3 length: 13 residues. V lost 2 bases and J 2 bases, leaving 6 bases between the germline ends. Germline V CDR1 and CDR2: KGHSH, LQKENI. This chain's CDR3 is CASSPGANYGYTF. Here the CDR3 DNA reads TGTGCCAGCTCACCAGGGGCCAACTATGGCTACACCTTC.

This rearrangement joins TRBV6-1 to TRBJ1-1; weak D call: TRBD1 (6 bases). The CDR3 runs to 14 residues. V was clipped by 6 bases and J by 7 bases, with 18 bases between them. Looked up from germline, CDR1 is MNHNS and CDR2 is SASEGT. CDR3 protein: CASSIKGGVGEAFF. DNA of the CDR3: TGTGCCAGCAGCATTAAGGGGGGGGTCGGTGAAGCTTTCTTT.

The chain combines TRBV27 with TRBJ2-7, with D perhaps assigned TRBD1 or TRBD2 (6 bases each). The CDR3 is made up of 14 amino acids. Germline V gene lookup returns CDR1 MNHEY and CDR2 SMNVEV (reference sequence). V was trimmed by 3 bases and J by 3 bases, leaving 12 bases between them. The CDR3 protein is CASSLGGAIYEQYF. The CDR3, as DNA: TGTGCCAGCAGTTTGGGGGGCGCGATCTACGAGCAGTACTTC.

The chain couples TRBV28 to TRBJ2-6; D is ambiguous. Germline V gene sequence: CDR1 MDHEN, CDR2 SYDVKM. V shed 6 bases and J shed 4 bases, with 7 bases lying between them. The CDR3 is 13 residues long. The CDR3 loop reads CASSREGANVLTF. CDR3 coding DNA: TGTGCCAGCAGCCGCGAGGGGGCCAACGTCCTGACTTTC.

The chain joins TRBV6-5 to TRBJ2-7; no clear D. The germline V and J ends were trimmed by 6 bases and 5 bases, with 14 bases remaining between them. Germline CDR1 is MNHEY and CDR2 is SVGAGI. The CDR3 has 13 residues. The CDR3 nucleotides read TGTGCCAGCAGACAAGGGTCTGGGAACGAGCAGTACTTC. Amino acids: CASRQGSGNEQYF.

This clone was picked up one time. The chain has TRBV7-3 and TRBJ2-1; a possible D gene is TRBD2 (5 bases). Germline CDR1 is SGHTA and CDR2 is FQGTGA. The CDR3 is made up of 14 amino acids. V lost 5 bases, J lost 1 base, and 9 bases lay in between. The CDR3 nucleotides are TGTGCCAGCAGCCCGGACTGGTCCTACAATGAGCAGTTCTTC. This sequence encodes CASSPDWSYNEQFF.

CDR3 in DNA: TGTGCCATCAGTGAAATGGGCTTGGGGCGGGTCAACACCGGGGAGCTGTTTTTT. Residues: CAISEMGLGRVNTGELFF. This chain connects TRBV10-3 to TRBJ2-2; D is tentatively TRBD1 or TRBD2 (5 bases each). Germline CDR1 is ENHRY and CDR2 is SYGVKD. The V end was cut by 3 bases, the J end by 2 bases, with 19 bases between. The CDR3 consists of 18 residues.

This clone appeared once. The chain combines TRBV7-6 with TRBJ2-7, with 7 bases matching TRBD2. The CDR3 is 15 residues long. V shed 2 bases, J shed 5 bases, and the junction held 9 bases outside the gene matches. From germline, CDR1 is SGHVS and CDR2 FNYEAQ. The CDR3: CASSLITGGPHEQYF. For the CDR3, the DNA is TGTGCCAGCAGCTTAATAACGGGAGGACCCCACGAGCAGTACTTC. Together with reference TRBV7-6 and TRBJ2-7, the CDR3 gives the full variable domain: GAGVSQSPRYKVTKRGQDVALRCDPISGHVSLYWYRQALGQGPEFLTYFNYEAQQDKSGLPNDRFSAERPEGSISTLTIQRTEQRDSAMYRCASSLITGGPHEQYFGPGTRLTVT.

Worth noting for this clone: Other DNA sequences from this sample encode an identical CDR3 as well. J is TRBJ2-1 and V is TRBV18; 7 positions match TRBD2. In germline, CDR1 is KGHSH, CDR2 LQKENI. V gave up 3 bases and J gave up 0 bases; unmatched junction bases: 2. CDR3 length equals 15 residues. Written as DNA, the CDR3 is TGTGCCAGCTCACCGACTAGCAGCTCCTACAATGAGCAGTTCTTC. It specifies CASSPTSSSYNEQFF.

V gene TRBV9 combines with J gene TRBJ1-4; D ambiguous. Trimming pared 4 bases from V and 3 bases from J, leaving 10 bases between. This CDR3 has 14 amino acids. The germline V gene encodes CDR1 SGDLS and CDR2 YYNGEE. This CDR3 is CASSPRAANEKLFF. In nucleotides, the CDR3 is TGTGCCAGCAGCCCTAGGGCAGCTAATGAAAAACTGTTTTTT.

The V gene is TRBV1, the J gene TRBJ2-1. TRBV1 has pseudogene status. The CDR3 spans 22 residues. CDR3 sequence (DNA): TGCACCAGCAGCCAAGGTGATAGTTTCAGAACATTGTCTCCCCCAGAAATAAATGAGCAGTTCTTC. It is translated as CTSSQGDSFRTLSPPEINEQFF.

The gene calls are TRBV30 and TRBJ1-5; D call uncertain. Trimming took 0 bases from V and 5 from J, leaving 14 bases between them. The CDR3 runs 15 residues. Germline-derived CDR1 and CDR2 are GTSNPN and SVGIG (reference sequence). CDR3 in amino acids: CAWSVIGPHDQPQHF. Written as DNA, the CDR3 is TGTGCCTGGAGTGTAATTGGCCCCCACGATCAGCCCCAGCATTTT.

The CDR3, as DNA: TGCAGCTCCGGGACTAACACAGATACGCAGTATTTT. Protein sequence: CSSGTNTDTQYF. The rearrangement links TRBV29-1 to TRBJ2-3, with 7 positions matching TRBD2. The V and J ends lost 8 bases and 2 bases, in that order; junction bases with no gene match: 4. Germline V gives CDR1 SQVTM, CDR2 ANQGSEA. The CDR3 is 12 residues long.

The rearrangement uses TRBV6-1 and TRBJ2-1, with D tentatively TRBD1 (6 bases). Germline-derived CDR1 and CDR2 are MNHNS and SASEGT. V shed 10 bases and J shed 10 bases, with 17 bases lying between them. CDR3 length: 12 residues. CDR3 sequence (DNA): TGTGCCAACAAAGGGACAACAAAAGAGCAGTTCTTC. Its translation is CANKGTTKEQFF.

CDR3 nucleotide sequence: TGTGCCAGCAGACCGTCGGGCTCAGATACGCAGTATTTT. Its translation is CASRPSGSDTQYF. The gene calls are TRBV27 and TRBJ2-3; D is undetermined. Trimming took off 6 bases at V and 4 bases at J, with 11 bases between the two ends. This CDR3 is built from 13 residues. Germline CDR1 is MNHEY and CDR2 is SMNVEV (reference sequence).

The CDR3 reads CASSVASLAGNGELFF. Written as DNA, the CDR3 is TGTGCCAGCAGCGTAGCGTCACTAGCGGGGAACGGGGAGCTGTTTTTT. The rearrangement uses TRBV9 and TRBJ2-2; TRBD2 matches at 10 bases. Germline trimming cut 0 bases from V and 7 bases from J; bases unmatched to any gene: 6. CDR3 size: 16 residues. Germline V gene lookup returns CDR1 SGDLS and CDR2 YYNGEE.